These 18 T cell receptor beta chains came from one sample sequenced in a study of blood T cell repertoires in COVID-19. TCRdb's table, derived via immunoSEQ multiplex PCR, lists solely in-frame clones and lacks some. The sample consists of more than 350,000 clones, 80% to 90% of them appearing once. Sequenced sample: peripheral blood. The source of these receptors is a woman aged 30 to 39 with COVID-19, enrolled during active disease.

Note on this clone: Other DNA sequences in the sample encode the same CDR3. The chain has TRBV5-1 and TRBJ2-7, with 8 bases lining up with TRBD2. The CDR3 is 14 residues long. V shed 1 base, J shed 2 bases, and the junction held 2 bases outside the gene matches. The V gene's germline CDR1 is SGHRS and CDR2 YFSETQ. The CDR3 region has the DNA TGCGCCAGCAGCTTGAGCGGGAGACCCTACGAGCAGTACTTC. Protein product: CASSLSGRPYEQYF.

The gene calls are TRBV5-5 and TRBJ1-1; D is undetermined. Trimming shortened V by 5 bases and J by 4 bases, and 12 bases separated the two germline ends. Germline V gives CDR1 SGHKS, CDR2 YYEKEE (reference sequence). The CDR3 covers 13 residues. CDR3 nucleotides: TGTGCCAGCAGATTAGACGAGGGCACTGAAGCTTTCTTT. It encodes CASRLDEGTEAFF.

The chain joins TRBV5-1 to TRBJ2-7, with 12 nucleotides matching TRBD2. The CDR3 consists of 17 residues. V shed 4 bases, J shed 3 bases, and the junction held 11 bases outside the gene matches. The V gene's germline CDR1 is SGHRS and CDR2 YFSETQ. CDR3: CASSPGLAGSSNYEQYF. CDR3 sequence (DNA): TGCGCCAGCAGCCCCGGACTAGCGGGAAGTTCTAACTACGAGCAGTACTTC. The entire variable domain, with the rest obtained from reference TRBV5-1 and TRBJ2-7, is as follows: KAGVTQTPRYLIKTRGQQVTLSCSPISGHRSVSWYQQTPGQGLQFLFEYFSETQRNKGNFPGRFSGRQFSNSRSEMNVSTLELGDSALYLCASSPGLAGSSNYEQYFGPGTRLTVT.

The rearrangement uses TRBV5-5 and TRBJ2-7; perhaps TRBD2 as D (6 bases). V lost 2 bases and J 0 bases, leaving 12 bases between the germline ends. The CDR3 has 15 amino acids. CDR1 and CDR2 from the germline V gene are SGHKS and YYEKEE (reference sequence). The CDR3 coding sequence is TGTGCCAGCAGCTTTTTTAGCGGTAGCTCCTACGAGCAGTACTTC. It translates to CASSFFSGSSYEQYF.

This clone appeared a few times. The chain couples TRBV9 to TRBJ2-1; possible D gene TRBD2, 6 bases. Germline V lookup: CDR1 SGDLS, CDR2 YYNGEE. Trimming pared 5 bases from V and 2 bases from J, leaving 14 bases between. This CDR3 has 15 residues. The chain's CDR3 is CASSPTSRPYNEQFF. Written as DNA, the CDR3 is TGTGCCAGCAGTCCCACTAGCCGCCCCTACAATGAGCAGTTCTTC. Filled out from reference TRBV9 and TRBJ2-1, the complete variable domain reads DSGVTQTPKHLITATGQRVTLRCSPRSGDLSVYWYQQSLDQGLQFLIQYYNGEERAKGNILERFSAQQFPDLHSELNLSSLELGDSALYFCASSPTSRPYNEQFFGPGTRLTVL.

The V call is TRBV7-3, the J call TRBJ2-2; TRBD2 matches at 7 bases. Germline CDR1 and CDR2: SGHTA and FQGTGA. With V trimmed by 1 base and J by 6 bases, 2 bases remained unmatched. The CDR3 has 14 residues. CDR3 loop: CASSLSGSPGELFF. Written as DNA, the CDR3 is TGTGCCAGCAGCTTAAGCGGGAGTCCCGGGGAGCTGTTTTTT.

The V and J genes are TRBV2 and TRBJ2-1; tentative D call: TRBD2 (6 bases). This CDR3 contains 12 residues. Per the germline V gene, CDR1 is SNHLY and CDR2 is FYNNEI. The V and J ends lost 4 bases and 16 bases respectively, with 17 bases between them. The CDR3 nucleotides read TGTGCCAGCAGTGTCAGGCGGGATGATTCTTTCTTC. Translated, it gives CASSVRRDDSFF. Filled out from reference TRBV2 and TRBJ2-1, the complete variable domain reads EPEVTQTPSHQVTQMGQEVILRCVPISNHLYFYWYRQILGQKVEFLVSFYNNEISEKSEIFDDQFSVERPDGSNFTLKIRSTKLEDSAMYFCASSVRRDDSFFGPGTRLTVL.

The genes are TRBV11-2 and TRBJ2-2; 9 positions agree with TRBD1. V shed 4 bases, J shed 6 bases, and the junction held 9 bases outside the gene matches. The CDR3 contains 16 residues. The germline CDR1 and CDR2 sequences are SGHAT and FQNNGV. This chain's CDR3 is CASSSWGQGKAGELFF. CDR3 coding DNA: TGTGCCAGCAGCTCGTGGGGACAGGGCAAGGCCGGGGAGCTGTTTTTT.

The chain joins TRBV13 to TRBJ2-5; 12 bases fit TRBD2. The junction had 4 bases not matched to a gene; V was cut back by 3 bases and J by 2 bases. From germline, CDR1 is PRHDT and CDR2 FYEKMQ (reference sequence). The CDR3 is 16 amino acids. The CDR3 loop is CASSFGLAGGQETQYF. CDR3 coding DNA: TGTGCCAGCAGCTTTGGGCTAGCGGGAGGGCAAGAGACCCAGTACTTC.

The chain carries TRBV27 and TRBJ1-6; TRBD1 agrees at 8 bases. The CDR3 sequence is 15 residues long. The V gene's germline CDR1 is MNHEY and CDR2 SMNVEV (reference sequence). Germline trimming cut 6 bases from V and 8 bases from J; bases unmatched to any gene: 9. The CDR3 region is CASSDGQGRHSPLHF. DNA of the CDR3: TGTGCCAGCAGCGATGGACAGGGACGACATTCACCCCTCCACTTT.

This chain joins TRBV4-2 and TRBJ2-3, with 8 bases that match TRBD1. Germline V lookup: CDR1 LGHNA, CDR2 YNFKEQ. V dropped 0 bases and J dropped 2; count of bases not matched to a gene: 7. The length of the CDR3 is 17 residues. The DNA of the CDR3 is TGTGCCAGCAGCCAAGACGGGAGACAGGGGTTCACAGATACGCAGTATTTT. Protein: CASSQDGRQGFTDTQYF.

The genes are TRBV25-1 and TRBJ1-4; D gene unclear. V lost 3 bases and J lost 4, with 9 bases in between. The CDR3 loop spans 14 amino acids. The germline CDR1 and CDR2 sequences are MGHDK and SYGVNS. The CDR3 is CASSERHFNEKLFF. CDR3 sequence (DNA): TGTGCCAGCAGTGAGAGGCATTTTAATGAAAAACTGTTTTTT.

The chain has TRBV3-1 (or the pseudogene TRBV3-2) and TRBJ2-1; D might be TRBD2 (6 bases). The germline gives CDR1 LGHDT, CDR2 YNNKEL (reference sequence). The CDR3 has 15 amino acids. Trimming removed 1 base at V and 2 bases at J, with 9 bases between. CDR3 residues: CASSQAGTPYNEQFF. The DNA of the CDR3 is TGTGCCAGCAGCCAAGCCGGGACTCCCTACAATGAGCAGTTCTTC.

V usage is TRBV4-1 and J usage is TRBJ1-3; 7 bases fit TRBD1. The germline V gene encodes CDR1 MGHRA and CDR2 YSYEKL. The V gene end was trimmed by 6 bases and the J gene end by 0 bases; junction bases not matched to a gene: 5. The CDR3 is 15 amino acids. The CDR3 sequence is CASSREGASGNTIYF. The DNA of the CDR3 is TGCGCCAGCAGTCGAGAGGGGGCCTCTGGAAACACCATATATTTT.

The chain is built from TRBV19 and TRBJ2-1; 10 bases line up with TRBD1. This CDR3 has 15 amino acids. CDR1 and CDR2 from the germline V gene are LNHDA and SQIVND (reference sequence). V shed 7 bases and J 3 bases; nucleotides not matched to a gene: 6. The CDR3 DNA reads TGTGCCAGTACTCGAGGACAGGGGGGCTACAATGAGCAGTTCTTC. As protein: CASTRGQGGYNEQFF.

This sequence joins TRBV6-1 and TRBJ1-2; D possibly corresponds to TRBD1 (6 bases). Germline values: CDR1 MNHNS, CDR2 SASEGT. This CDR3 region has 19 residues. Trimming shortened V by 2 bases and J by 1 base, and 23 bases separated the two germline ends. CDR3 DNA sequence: TGTGCCAGCAGTGAATGGGTCGGGACATCGGAGCAACGTAACTATGGCTACACCTTC. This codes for CASSEWVGTSEQRNYGYTF.

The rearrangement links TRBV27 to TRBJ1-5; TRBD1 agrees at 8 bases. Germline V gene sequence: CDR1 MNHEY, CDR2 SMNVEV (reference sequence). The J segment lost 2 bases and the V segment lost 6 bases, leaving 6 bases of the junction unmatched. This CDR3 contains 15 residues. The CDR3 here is CASRSGGAGNQPQHF. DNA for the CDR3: TGTGCCAGCAGATCAGGGGGCGCCGGCAATCAGCCCCAGCATTTT.

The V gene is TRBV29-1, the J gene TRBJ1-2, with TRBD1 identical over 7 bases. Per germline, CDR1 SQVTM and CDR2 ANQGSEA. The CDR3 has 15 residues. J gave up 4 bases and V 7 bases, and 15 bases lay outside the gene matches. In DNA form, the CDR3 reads TGCAGCGCTGGTGGGAACGAGGGGGCGACCTATGGCTACACCTTC. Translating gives CSAGGNEGATYGYTF. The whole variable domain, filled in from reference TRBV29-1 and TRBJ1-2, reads SAVISQKPSRDICQRGTSLTIQCQVDSQVTMMFWYRQQPGQSLTLIATANQGSEATYESGFVIDKFPISRPNLTFSTLTVSNMSPEDSSIYLCSAGGNEGATYGYTFGSGTRLTVV.